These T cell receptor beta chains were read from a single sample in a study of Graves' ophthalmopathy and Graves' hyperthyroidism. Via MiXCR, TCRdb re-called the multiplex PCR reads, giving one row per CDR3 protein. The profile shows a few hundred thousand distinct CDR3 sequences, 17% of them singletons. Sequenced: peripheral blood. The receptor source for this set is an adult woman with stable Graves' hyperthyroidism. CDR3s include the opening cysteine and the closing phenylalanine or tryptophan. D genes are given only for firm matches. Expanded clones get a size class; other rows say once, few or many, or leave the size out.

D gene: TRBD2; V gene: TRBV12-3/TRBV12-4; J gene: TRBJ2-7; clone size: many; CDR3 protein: CASSFVAGGYEQYF; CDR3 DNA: TGTGCCAGCAGTTTTGTTGCGGGAGGTTACGAGCAGTACTTC
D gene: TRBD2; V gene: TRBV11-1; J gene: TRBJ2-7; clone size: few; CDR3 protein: CASSSGLAVGYANYEQYF; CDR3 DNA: TGTGCCAGCAGCTCGGGACTAGCGGTTGGATACGCTAACTACGAGCAGTACTTC
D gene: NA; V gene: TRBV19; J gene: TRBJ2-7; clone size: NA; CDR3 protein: CASSSWQGGEQYF; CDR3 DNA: TGTGCCAGTAGTAGTTGGCAGGGAGGCGAGCAGTACTTC
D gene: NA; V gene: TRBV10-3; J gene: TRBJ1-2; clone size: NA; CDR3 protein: CATLNLREGYGYTF; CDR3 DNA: TGTGCCACCCTGAACCTCAGGGAAGGCTATGGCTACACCTTC
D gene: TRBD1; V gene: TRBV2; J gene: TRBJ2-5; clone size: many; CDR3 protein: CASSPRDRGKTQYF; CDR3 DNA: TGTGCCAGCAGTCCCCGGGACAGGGGAAAGACCCAGTACTTC
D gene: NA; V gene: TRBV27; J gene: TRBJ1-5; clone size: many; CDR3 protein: CASSLSQNQPQHF; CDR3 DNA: TGTGCCAGCAGTTTATCCCAGAATCAGCCCCAGCATTTT
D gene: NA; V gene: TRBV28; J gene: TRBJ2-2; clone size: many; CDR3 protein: CASSFINTGELFF; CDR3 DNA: TGTGCCAGCAGTTTTATCAACACCGGGGAGCTGTTTTTT
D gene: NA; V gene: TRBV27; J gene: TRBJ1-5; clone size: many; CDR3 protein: CASSHVGLINQPQHF; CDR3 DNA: TGTGCCAGCAGCCACGTAGGACTTATTAATCAGCCCCAGCATTTT
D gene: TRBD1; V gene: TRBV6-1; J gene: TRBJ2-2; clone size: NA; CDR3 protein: CASSDPDRGPAGELFF; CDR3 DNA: TGTGCCAGCAGTGACCCAGACAGGGGGCCCGCCGGGGAGCTGTTTTTT
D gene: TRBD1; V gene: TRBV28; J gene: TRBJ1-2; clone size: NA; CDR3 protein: CASFYRVTGGEYGYTF; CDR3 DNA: TGTGCCAGCTTCTACCGAGTAACAGGGGGCGAGTATGGCTACACCTTC
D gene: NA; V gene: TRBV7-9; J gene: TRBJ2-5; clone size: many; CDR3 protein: CASSLEGRIRETQYF; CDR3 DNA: TGTGCCAGCAGCTTAGAGGGTCGGATCCGGGAGACCCAGTACTTC
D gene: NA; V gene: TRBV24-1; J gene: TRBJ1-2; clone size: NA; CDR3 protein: CATSDRANYGYTF; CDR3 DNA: TGTGCCACCAGTGATAGAGCTAACTATGGCTACACCTTC
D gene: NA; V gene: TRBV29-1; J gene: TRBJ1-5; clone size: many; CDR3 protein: CSVEGGDGQPQHF; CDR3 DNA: TGCAGCGTTGAGGGAGGGGATGGTCAGCCCCAGCATTTT
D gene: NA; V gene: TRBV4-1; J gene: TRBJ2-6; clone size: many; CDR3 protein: CASSQVVTSGANVLTF; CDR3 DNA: TGCGCCAGCAGCCAAGTTGTCACCTCTGGGGCCAACGTCCTGACTTTC
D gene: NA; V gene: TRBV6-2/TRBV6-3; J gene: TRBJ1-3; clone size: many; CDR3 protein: CASSYEARHPSGNTIYF; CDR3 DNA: TGTGCCAGCAGTTACGAAGCGCGACACCCCTCTGGAAACACCATATATTTT
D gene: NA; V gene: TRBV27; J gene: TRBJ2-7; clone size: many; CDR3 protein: CASSFSGADQAYEQYF; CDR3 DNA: TGTGCCAGCAGTTTCTCCGGGGCGGACCAGGCCTACGAGCAGTACTTC
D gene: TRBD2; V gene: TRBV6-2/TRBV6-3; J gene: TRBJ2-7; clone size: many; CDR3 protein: CASSPSTGGFYEQYF; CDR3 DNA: TGTGCCAGCAGCCCCTCCACGGGAGGGTTCTACGAGCAGTACTTC
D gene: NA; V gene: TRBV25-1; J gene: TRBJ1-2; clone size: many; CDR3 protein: CASSEVAQFYGYTF; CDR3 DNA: TGTGCCAGCAGTGAAGTCGCGCAGTTCTATGGCTACACCTTC
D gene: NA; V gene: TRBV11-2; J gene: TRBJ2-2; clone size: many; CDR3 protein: CASRRLGAGELFF; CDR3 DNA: TGTGCCAGCAGACGACTAGGTGCCGGGGAGCTGTTTTTT
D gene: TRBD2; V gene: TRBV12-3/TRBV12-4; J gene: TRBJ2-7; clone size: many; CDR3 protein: CASRALAGDYEQYF; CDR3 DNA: TGTGCCAGCAGGGCACTAGCGGGGGACTACGAGCAGTACTTC
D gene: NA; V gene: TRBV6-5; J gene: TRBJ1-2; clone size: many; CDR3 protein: CASSLGSIYGYTF; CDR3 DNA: TGTGCCAGCAGTCTCGGGTCCATCTATGGCTACACCTTC
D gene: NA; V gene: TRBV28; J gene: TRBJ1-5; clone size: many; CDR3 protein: CASIAGGNQPQHF; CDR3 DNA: TGTGCCAGCATCGCAGGGGGCAATCAGCCCCAGCATTTT
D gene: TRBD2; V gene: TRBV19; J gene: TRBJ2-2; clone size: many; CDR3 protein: CASAPGTSYIQGELFF; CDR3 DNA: TGTGCCAGTGCCCCCGGGACTAGTTACATCCAAGGGGAGCTGTTTTTT
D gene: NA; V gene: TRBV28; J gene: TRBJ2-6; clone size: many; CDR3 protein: CASSPTGTISGANVLTF; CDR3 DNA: TGTGCCAGCAGTCCGACCGGGACGATCTCTGGGGCCAACGTCCTGACTTTC
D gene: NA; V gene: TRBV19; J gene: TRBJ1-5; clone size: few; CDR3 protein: CASRSQGMYQPQHF; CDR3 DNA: TGTGCCAGTAGAAGTCAGGGGATGTATCAGCCCCAGCATTTT
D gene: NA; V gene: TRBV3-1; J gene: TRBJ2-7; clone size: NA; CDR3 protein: CASSLGRTPAYEQYF; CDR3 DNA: TGTGCCAGCAGCCTTGGCAGGACGCCCGCCTACGAGCAGTACTTC
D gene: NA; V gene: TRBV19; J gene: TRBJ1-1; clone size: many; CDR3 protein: CASSIVAGGEAFF; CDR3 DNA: TGTGCCAGTAGTATAGTGGCAGGCGGTGAAGCTTTCTTT
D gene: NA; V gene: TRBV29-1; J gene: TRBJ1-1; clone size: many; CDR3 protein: CSVLPDTSNTEAFF; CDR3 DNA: TGCAGCGTCCTCCCAGACACCTCGAACACTGAAGCTTTCTTT
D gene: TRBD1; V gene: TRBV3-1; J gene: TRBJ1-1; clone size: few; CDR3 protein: CASSYRGMGTEAFF; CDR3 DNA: TGTGCCAGCAGTTACAGGGGAATGGGCACTGAAGCTTTCTTT
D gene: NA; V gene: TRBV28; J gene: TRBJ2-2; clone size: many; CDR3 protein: CASSYVPAGANTGELFF; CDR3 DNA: TGTGCCAGCAGTTATGTACCGGCGGGTGCGAACACCGGGGAGCTGTTTTTT
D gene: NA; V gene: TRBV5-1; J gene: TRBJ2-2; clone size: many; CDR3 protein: CASSSDSTGELFF; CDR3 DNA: TGCGCCAGCAGCTCGGACAGCACCGGGGAGCTGTTTTTT
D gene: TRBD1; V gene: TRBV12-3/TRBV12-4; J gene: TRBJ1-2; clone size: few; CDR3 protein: CASSPTGRGYTF; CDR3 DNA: TGTGCCAGCAGTCCGACAGGGAGGGGCTACACCTTC
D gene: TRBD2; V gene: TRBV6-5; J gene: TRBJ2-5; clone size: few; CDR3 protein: CASSLSGGRQETQYF; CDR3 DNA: TGTGCCAGCAGTTTGAGCGGGGGGCGTCAAGAGACCCAGTACTTC
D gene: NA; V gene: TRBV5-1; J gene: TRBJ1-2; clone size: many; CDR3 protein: CASSLAGEDGYTF; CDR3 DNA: TGCGCCAGCAGCTTGGCGGGGGAGGATGGCTACACCTTC
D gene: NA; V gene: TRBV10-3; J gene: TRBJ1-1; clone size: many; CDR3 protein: CAISEPGRDNVAFF; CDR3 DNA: TGTGCCATCAGTGAGCCCGGACGCGACAACGTAGCTTTCTTT
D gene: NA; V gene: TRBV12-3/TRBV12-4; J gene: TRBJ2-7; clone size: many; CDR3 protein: CASSPSGNSYEQYF; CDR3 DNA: TGTGCCAGCAGTCCCAGTGGGAACTCTTACGAGCAGTACTTC
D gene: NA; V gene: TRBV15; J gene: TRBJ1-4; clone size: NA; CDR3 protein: CATSRGGEYEKLFF; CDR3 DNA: TGTGCCACCAGCAGAGGGGGAGAGTATGAAAAACTGTTTTTT